Listed here are 27 T cell receptor beta chains from one sample, sequenced in a study of T cell responses to AZD1222 COVID-19 vaccine. Data came from immunoSEQ multiplex PCR; TCRdb stores just in-frame clones and leaves some out. The sample lists some 120,000 clones, about 90% occurring once. Sequenced material: peripheral blood, taken on day 0 of MenACWY control vaccination. These receptors all stem from an adult in good health.

This chain joins TRBV6-2 or TRBV6-3 and TRBJ2-1; 7 bases fit TRBD1. Germline V gene data show CDR1 as MNHEY and CDR2 as SVGEGT. V lost 4 bases to trimming and J lost 3 bases; unmatched junction nucleotides: 3. The CDR3 consists of 14 residues. CDR3 amino acids: CASSSWTGYNEQFF. For the CDR3, the DNA is TGTGCCAGCAGTTCATGGACAGGCTACAATGAGCAGTTCTTC.

The chain carries TRBV15 and TRBJ2-7; TRBD2 matches 14 bases. The V gene's germline CDR1 is LNHNV and CDR2 YYDKDF (reference sequence). This CDR3 contains 15 residues. V lost 5 bases, J lost 4 bases, and 4 bases stayed unmatched. In DNA form, the CDR3 reads TGTGCCACCAGCGAAGGACTAGCGGGAGGATACGAGCAGTACTTC. Translated: CATSEGLAGGYEQYF. Full variable domain (remainder filled in from reference TRBV15 and TRBJ2-7): DAMVIQNPRYQVTQFGKPVTLSCSQTLNHNVMYWYQQKSSQAPKLLFHYYDKDFNNEADTPDNFQSRRPNTSFCFLDIRSPGLGDTAMYLCATSEGLAGGYEQYFGPGTRLTVT.

This sequence joins TRBV6-5 and TRBJ1-2; 10 bases line up with TRBD1. In germline, CDR1 is MNHEY, CDR2 SVGAGI. The junction had 4 bases not matched to a gene; V was cut back by 5 bases and J by 7 bases. The CDR3 consists of 13 residues. CDR3 DNA: TGTGCCAGCAGTAAGACAGGGGGCCGTGGCTACACCTTC. Residues: CASSKTGGRGYTF.

V is TRBV30 and J is TRBJ2-7; 7 bases match TRBD1. Per germline, CDR1 GTSNPN and CDR2 SVGIG (reference sequence). The CDR3 consists of 16 residues. Trimming cost V 0 bases and J 0 bases; bases outside gene matches: 8. CDR3 amino acids: CAWSVRGQSNSYEQYF. In nucleotides, the CDR3 is TGTGCCTGGAGTGTAAGGGGACAGTCGAACTCCTACGAGCAGTACTTC.

The chain combines TRBV6-5 with TRBJ1-1; 7 bases agree with TRBD1. This CDR3 spans 11 amino acids. With V trimmed by 5 bases and J by 6 bases, 0 bases remained unmatched. Germline V gives CDR1 MNHEY, CDR2 SVGAGI. The CDR3 region has the DNA TGTGCCAGCAGTAGGGGGCCTGAAGCTTTCTTT. Protein: CASSRGPEAFF.

The CDR3 coding sequence is TGTGCCAGCAGTGTGGGAGGCGAGCAGTACTTC. It is translated as CASSVGGEQYF. The chain links TRBV25-1 to TRBJ2-7; perhaps TRBD2 as D (6 bases). The CDR3 has 11 amino acids. CDR1 and CDR2 from the germline V gene are MGHDK and SYGVNS. V was cut by 4 bases and J by 6 bases, with 7 bases left in between.

V usage is TRBV6-1 and J usage is TRBJ1-1; D is uncertain. This CDR3 is 15 amino acids long. The germline V gene has CDR1 MNHNS and CDR2 SASEGT. V was pared by 5 bases and J by 8 bases, with 21 bases between. The DNA for the CDR3 is TGTGCCAGCAGTTCCGTGACACGCTCGGAGTCGGAAGCTTTCTTT. Protein product: CASSSVTRSESEAFF.

This clone was observed a single time. The chain uses TRBV6-6 and TRBJ2-5; D may be TRBD2 (6 bases). Trimming removed 4 bases from V and 5 bases from J, with 14 bases in between. Germline V CDR1 and CDR2: MNHNY, SVGAGI (reference sequence). The CDR3 spans 14 residues. The CDR3 is CASSWGVVRETQYF. CDR3 nucleotides: TGTGCCAGCAGTTGGGGGGTAGTGAGGGAGACCCAGTACTTC.

The rearrangement links TRBV19 to TRBJ2-7, with 8 bases lining up with TRBD1. Trimming took 3 bases from V and 5 from J; bases not matched to a gene: 6. This CDR3 region has 14 residues. Germline CDR1 LNHDA, CDR2 SQIVND (reference sequence). In nucleotides, the CDR3 is TGTGCCAGTAGTATTCTGGGGACAGGTGACGAGCAGTACTTC. The encoded protein is CASSILGTGDEQYF.

This chain connects TRBV29-1 to TRBJ2-7, with a weak D call TRBD1 (6 bases). Germline V CDR1 and CDR2: SQVTM, ANQGSEA. Between the trimmed V and J ends, which lost 7 bases and 2 bases, there was a span of 12 bases. CDR3 size: 12 residues. The CDR3 DNA follows: TGCAGCGAAACAGGGTCAGCCTACGAGCAGTACGTC. This translates into CSETGSAYEQYV.

Details on this clone: This sample also contains other DNA sequences that code for the same CDR3. The chain is built from TRBV18 and TRBJ1-2; tentative D call: TRBD1 (5 bases). The CDR3 loop spans 13 amino acids. V gave up 2 bases and J gave up 2 bases, with 6 bases separating them. CDR1 and CDR2 (germline): KGHSH, LQKENI. The CDR3 here is CASSPGGNYGYTF. The CDR3 DNA follows: TGTGCCAGCTCACCAGGGGGGAACTATGGCTACACCTTC.

The rearrangement links TRBV18 to TRBJ1-1; D remains unclear. This CDR3 spans 13 amino acids. The V end was cut by 5 bases, the J end by 5 bases, with 12 bases between. Looked up from germline, CDR1 is KGHSH and CDR2 is LQKENI. Here the CDR3 DNA reads TGTGCCAGCTCATCTGGGGATGGGACTGAAGCTTTCTTT. Amino acids: CASSSGDGTEAFF.

V gene TRBV3-1 (or the pseudogene TRBV3-2) combines with J gene TRBJ2-5, with D tentatively TRBD2 (5 bases). The CDR3 consists of 17 residues. Trimming took 4 bases from V and 2 from J, leaving 20 bases between them. In germline, CDR1 is LGHDT, CDR2 YNNKEL (reference sequence). The CDR3 spells CASSLRSWRLGQETQYF. The CDR3 DNA is TGTGCCAGCAGCCTGAGGTCGTGGAGGTTAGGACAAGAGACCCAGTACTTC.

This chain uses TRBV19 with TRBJ1-4, with a possible D match to TRBD1 (5 bases). The CDR3 runs to 16 residues. Germline-derived CDR1 and CDR2 are LNHDA and SQIVND (reference sequence). The V and J ends lost 3 bases and 3 bases respectively, with 14 bases between them. The CDR3 region is CASSIRVSRSNEKLFF. CDR3 in DNA: TGTGCCAGTAGTATCAGGGTTTCTCGGTCTAATGAAAAACTGTTTTTT.

This clone was seen a single time. CDR3 protein: CASSFLAGSTDTQYF. As DNA, the CDR3 is TGTGCCAGCAGTTTTCTTGCGGGAAGCACAGATACGCAGTATTTT. The chain has TRBV27 and TRBJ2-3; possible D gene TRBD2, 6 bases. Germline loops: CDR1 MNHEY, CDR2 SMNVEV (reference sequence). The CDR3 runs to 15 residues. V lost 3 bases and J lost 0, with 10 bases in between.

The chain carries TRBV28 and TRBJ1-6; 8 bases fit TRBD1. The length of the CDR3 is 16 residues. Germline loops: CDR1 MDHEN, CDR2 SYDVKM. With V trimmed by 5 bases and J by 10 bases, 13 bases remained unmatched. The CDR3 loop reads CASSHLRTGRLSPLHF. CDR3 nucleotide sequence: TGTGCCAGCAGTCACTTACGGACAGGGAGGTTGTCACCCCTCCACTTT.

Comments on this clone: Relative to the germline gene, one junction end is altered; a read error may explain this. The rearrangement links TRBV6-5 to TRBJ2-1, with 7 nucleotides matching TRBD1. The CDR3 length is 15 residues. The V gene's germline CDR1 is MNHEY and CDR2 SVGAGI. The CDR3 reads CASGYRGRLTNEQFF. CDR3 in DNA: TGTGCCAGCGGTTACAGGGGTCGCCTAACCAATGAGCAGTTCTTC.

The genes are TRBV6-4 and TRBJ1-6; D unresolved. V lost 4 bases to trimming and J lost 7 bases, with 11 bases between them. CDR1 and CDR2 (germline): MRHNA, SNTAGT. The CDR3 spans 14 residues. In DNA, the CDR3 is TGTGCCAGCAGTGTCTCAACTACGAATTCACCCCTCCACTTT. Its protein product is CASSVSTTNSPLHF.

V usage is TRBV5-1 and J usage is TRBJ1-1, with TRBD1 matching over 10 bases. J was trimmed by 8 bases and V by 3 bases; bases with no gene match: 4. In germline, CDR1 is SGHRS, CDR2 YFSETQ. The CDR3 is made up of 13 amino acids. The CDR3 nucleotides read TGCGCCAGCAGCTCGGGGACAGGGGCAGAAGCTTTCTTT. Encoded protein: CASSSGTGAEAFF.

The rearrangement joins TRBV3-1 (or the pseudogene TRBV3-2) to TRBJ1-6; maybe TRBD1 (6 bases). V was clipped by 2 bases and J by 9 bases, with 17 bases between them. In germline, CDR1 is LGHDT, CDR2 YNNKEL (reference sequence). CDR3 length: 16 amino acids. The CDR3 here is CASSQRRDTYSSPLHF. The CDR3 coding sequence is TGTGCCAGCAGCCAACGTAGGGACACCTATTCTTCACCCCTCCACTTT.

This clone has just one count. The gene calls are TRBV19 and TRBJ2-1, with TRBD2 identical over 14 bases. Germline CDR1 and CDR2: LNHDA and SQIVND (reference sequence). The CDR3 runs to 15 residues. Losses at the gene ends were 3 bases for V and 10 bases for J; bases not matched to a gene: 5. The CDR3 region is CASSIGTSGRREQFF. For the CDR3, the DNA is TGTGCCAGTAGTATTGGGACTAGCGGGAGACGGGAGCAGTTCTTC.

This clone was detected only once. Mismatch with germline at one junction end may stem from a read error. V is TRBV2 and J is TRBJ1-2, with D maybe TRBD1 (6 bases). This CDR3 region has 13 residues. From germline, CDR1 is SNHLY and CDR2 FYNNEI. The CDR3 reads CASTSGEGYGYTF. In DNA form, the CDR3 reads TGTGCAAGCACCTCAGGGGAGGGCTATGGCTACACCTTC.

CDR3: CATSENTGNYGYTF. In DNA form, the CDR3 reads TGTGCCACCAGTGAAAATACAGGGAACTATGGCTACACCTTC. This chain uses TRBV24-1 with TRBJ1-2; the D gene is possibly TRBD1 (6 bases). This CDR3 comprises 14 residues. Germline assignment: CDR1 KGHDR and CDR2 SFDVKD. The V end was cut by 4 bases, the J end by 2 bases, with 10 bases between.

The chain joins TRBV6-1 to TRBJ2-7, with D perhaps matching TRBD1 (6 bases). Germline assignment: CDR1 MNHNS and CDR2 SASEGT. This CDR3 spans 12 amino acids. The V and J ends lost 3 bases and 3 bases respectively, with 6 bases between them. CDR3 region: CASSETGYEQYF. The CDR3 DNA is TGTGCCAGCAGTGAGACAGGCTACGAGCAGTACTTC.

J is TRBJ1-5 and V is TRBV25-1, with no clear D. This CDR3 has 13 amino acids. Germline CDR1 reads MGHDK; CDR2 reads SYGVNS. V lost 5 bases, J lost 3 bases, and 8 bases lay in between. The CDR3: CASSLGDNQPQHF. CDR3 DNA: TGTGCCAGCAGTCTCGGGGACAATCAGCCCCAGCATTTT.

The chain joins TRBV24-1 to TRBJ2-3, with no clear D. The germline gives CDR1 KGHDR, CDR2 SFDVKD. The CDR3 loop spans 15 amino acids. V was pared by 1 base and J by 4 bases, with 11 bases between. CDR3 DNA: TGTGCCACCAGTGATTTACCAGGAGAGGCAGATACGCAGTATTTT. This gives the protein CATSDLPGEADTQYF.

Regarding this clone: Other DNA sequences of this sample code for an identical CDR3. The V gene is TRBV4-1, the J gene TRBJ2-1; D uncertain. From germline, CDR1 is MGHRA and CDR2 YSYEKL. V lost 0 bases, J lost 3 bases, and 6 bases lay in between. The CDR3 runs to 14 residues. CDR3 amino acids: CASSQERSYNEQFF. Written as DNA, the CDR3 is TGCGCCAGCAGCCAAGAACGAAGCTACAATGAGCAGTTCTTC.